The rows below give T cell receptor beta chains drawn from one sample of a study of regulatory T cells in long-lasting Graves disease. One entry per CDR3 protein, called by TCRdb with MiXCR from the multiplex PCR reads. The sample lists about 420,000 distinct CDR3 sequences; around 17% were seen once. These data are also associated with another study on T cells in Graves' hyperthyroidism and ophthalmopathy.

Material: peripheral blood mononuclear cells (PBMCs), obtained at new diagnosis, from a patient treated with antithyroid drugs. These TCRs come from a woman between 18 and 29 years old with Graves disease. CDR3s include the opening cysteine and the closing phenylalanine or tryptophan. A D gene is named only where the DNA matches it firmly. For some rows the clone size is stated as once, few or many, or as a class when expanded; others skip it.

>many|TRBV6-1|13|NA|TRBJ1-2
TGTGCCAGCAGGCCTCCCGCGGGGGATGGCTACACCTTC
CASRPPAGDGYTF
>once|TRBV25-1|14|NA|TRBJ2-3
TGTGCCAGCACTGGACTAGGGGGTACAGATACGCAGTATTTT
CASTGLGGTDTQYF
>NA|TRBV5-4|16|TRBD2|TRBJ2-2
TGTGCCAGCAGCTGGCGACTAGCGGGAGGGAGCGGGGAGCTGTTTTTT
CASSWRLAGGSGELFF
>NA|TRBV20-1|13|NA|TRBJ1-1
TGCAGCTATGGGGTAATCCAGGGCACTGAAGCTTTCTTT
CSYGVIQGTEAFF
>NA|TRBV5-5|15|NA|TRBJ2-1
TGTGCCAGCAGCTTAGACGCCTCTAGGGGCAATGAGCAGTTCTTC
CASSLDASRGNEQFF
>many|TRBV28|14|NA|TRBJ2-1
TGTGCCAGCAGTACCGGGGACGGCTTCAATGAGCAGTTCTTC
CASSTGDGFNEQFF
>many|TRBV5-6|15|TRBD2|TRBJ2-1
TGTGCCAGCAGCCCCCCCCTAGCGGGATTTCGTGAGCAGTTCTTC
CASSPPLAGFREQFF
>many|TRBV3-1|13|NA|TRBJ2-2
TGTGCCAGCCGGTCTCAAGACACCGGGGAGCTGTTTTTT
CASRSQDTGELFF
>many|TRBV7-2|15|NA|TRBJ2-3
TGTGCCAGCAGCTTGGGCGGGACCACCACAGATACGCAGTATTTT
CASSLGGTTTDTQYF
>few|TRBV5-4|15|TRBD1|TRBJ2-7
TGTGCCAGCAGCTTGGGAACAGGGGCAGGATACGAGCAGTACTTC
CASSLGTGAGYEQYF
>many|TRBV28|17|TRBD1|TRBJ2-1
TGTGCCAGCAGTACGTTACAGGGGGCACGGGACTACAATGAGCAGTTCTTC
CASSTLQGARDYNEQFF
>many|TRBV20-1|15|NA|TRBJ2-3
TGCAGTGCTAGAGATCTTCGGCCAAGCACAGATACGCAGTATTTT
CSARDLRPSTDTQYF
>many|TRBV10-3|17|NA|TRBJ2-2
TGTGCCATCAGTGAGGCGACCTTAGCGGCGAACACCGGGGAGCTGTTTTTT
CAISEATLAANTGELFF
>NA|TRBV6-2/TRBV6-3|15|TRBD1|TRBJ1-5
TGTGCCAGCAGACCCGGGACAGGGGGAATTCAGCCCCAGCATTTT
CASRPGTGGIQPQHF